The 16 T cell receptor beta chains listed next were all sequenced from one sample in a study of spatial heterogeneity in lung cancer. Time point defined: sample taken at primary tumor resection. TCRdb reprocessed the 5' RACE reads with MiXCR, giving one entry per CDR3 protein. The sample shows roughly 20,000 distinct CDR3 sequences, 4.6% of them seen only once. The specimen comprised PBMCs, sampled at surgery. Receptors originate from a male donor with early-stage non-small cell lung cancer.

In the case of this clonotype: The junction does not match germline at one end; this may be a read error. The chain couples TRBV3-1 to TRBJ1-3; D remains ambiguous. CDR3 size: 15 residues. Per germline, CDR1 LGHDT and CDR2 YNNKEL (reference sequence). CDR3 region: CASSQGWSSENTIYF. In nucleotides, the CDR3 is TGTGCCAGCAGCCAAGGGTGGAGCTCTGAAAACACCATATATTTT.

This clonotype was counted many times. The J gene is TRBJ2-1, the V gene TRBV12-3 or TRBV12-4, with 10 positions matching TRBD2. The CDR3 loop spans 18 amino acids. The junction had 16 bases not matched to a gene; V was cut back by 7 bases and J by 4 bases. CDR3 in amino acids: CASIRQGIAGGLYNEQFF. CDR3 DNA sequence: TGTGCCAGCATCAGGCAGGGAATAGCGGGAGGACTATACAATGAGCAGTTCTTC.

This clonotype was counted only a few times. The V and J genes are TRBV2 and TRBJ1-6; 7 positions match TRBD1. The CDR3 loop spans 15 amino acids. CDR1 is SNHLY and CDR2 is FYNNEI in the germline V gene. Trimming cost V 10 bases and J 7 bases; bases outside gene matches: 13. The CDR3 bases are TGTGCCAACGCACGTGAACAGGGGCCAAATTCACCCCTCCACTTT. Translating gives CANAREQGPNSPLHF. Using reference TRBV2 and TRBJ1-6 for the parts outside the CDR3, the full variable domain is EPEVTQTPSHQVTQMGQEVILRCVPISNHLYFYWYRQILGQKVEFLVSFYNNEISEKSEIFDDQFSVERPDGSNFTLKIRSTKLEDSAMYFCANAREQGPNSPLHFGNGTRLTVT.

In this sample, this clonotype turned up many times. This sequence joins TRBV9 and TRBJ2-2; 8 bases agree with TRBD2. CDR3 length: 15 residues. Germline assignment: CDR1 SGDLS and CDR2 YYNGEE. Losses at the gene ends were 3 bases for V and 6 bases for J; bases not matched to a gene: 7. CDR3 nucleotides: TGTGCCAGCAGCGCGGGGACTAGAAGTGCCGGGGAGCTGTTTTTT. Translated, it gives CASSAGTRSAGELFF.

This clonotype came up many times. J is TRBJ1-6 and V is TRBV25-1, with a tentative D call TRBD1 (6 bases). Germline assignment: CDR1 MGHDK and CDR2 SYGVNS. The CDR3 loop spans 15 amino acids. Trimming shortened V by 0 bases and J by 7 bases, and 10 bases separated the two germline ends. The DNA for the CDR3 is TGTGCCAGCAGTGAATATACAGGGAACAATTCACCCCTCCACTTT. It encodes CASSEYTGNNSPLHF.

By sample share, this clonotype is medium-sized (0.01 to 0.1%). J is TRBJ1-1 and V is TRBV12-3 or TRBV12-4; D might be TRBD1 (5 bases). Trimming stripped 6 bases from V and 2 bases from J, with 10 bases between. The CDR3 is 13 amino acids. The CDR3: CASSWDRNTEAFF. In nucleotides, the CDR3 is TGTGCCAGCAGCTGGGACCGAAACACTGAAGCTTTCTTT.

V gene TRBV19 combines with J gene TRBJ2-2; D call uncertain. The CDR3 is 15 amino acids. Germline values: CDR1 LNHDA, CDR2 SQIVND (reference sequence). The germline V and J ends were trimmed by 3 bases and 6 bases, with 14 bases remaining between them. The CDR3 sequence is CASSIQFWDSGELFF. For the CDR3, the DNA is TGTGCCAGTAGTATTCAGTTTTGGGATTCCGGGGAGCTGTTTTTT.

This clonotype has a count of ten or more. This CDR3 is CASSLARYGYTF. The CDR3 DNA is TGTGCCAGCAGCTTGGCCCGTTATGGCTACACCTTC. V usage is TRBV5-6 and J usage is TRBJ1-2; D gene unclear. With 0 bases removed from V and 5 bases from J, the gap between germline ends came to 5 bases. Looked up from germline, CDR1 is SGHDT and CDR2 is YYEEEE. The CDR3 runs to 12 residues.

This clonotype was seen many times. The gene calls are TRBV6-5 and TRBJ2-3; D gene uncertain. CDR3 size: 13 residues. CDR1 is MNHEY, CDR2 SVGAGI, per germline. The V and J ends lost 0 bases and 8 bases respectively, with 9 bases between them. CDR3 protein: CASSYSNIATQYF. In nucleotides, the CDR3 is TGTGCCAGCAGTTACTCTAATATAGCTACGCAGTATTTT.

This chain uses TRBV5-1 with TRBJ2-7; D not resolved. The CDR3 covers 17 residues. Germline CDR1 reads SGHRS; CDR2 reads YFSETQ. Trimming stripped 0 bases from V and 0 bases from J, with 16 bases between. CDR3 sequence: CASSLDEAGDASYEQYF. The CDR3 bases are TGCGCCAGCAGCTTGGACGAGGCTGGGGATGCCTCCTACGAGCAGTACTTC.

This chain joins TRBV5-4 and TRBJ2-5, with TRBD1 matching over 7 bases. This CDR3 contains 14 residues. CDR1 is SGHNT, CDR2 YYREEE, per germline (reference sequence). V dropped 4 bases and J dropped 2; count of bases not matched to a gene: 5. As DNA, the CDR3 is TGTGCCAGCAGCCACCGGGACAGTCAAGAGACCCAGTACTTC. Protein product: CASSHRDSQETQYF.

The table lists this clonotype with many counts. V gene TRBV6-5 combines with J gene TRBJ2-7; the D gene is possibly TRBD2 (6 bases). Trimming pared 5 bases from V and 0 bases from J, leaving 20 bases between. The CDR3 length is 17 residues. Germline V gene sequence: CDR1 MNHEY, CDR2 SVGAGI. CDR3 protein: CASSHTQSGPSSYEQYF. CDR3 sequence (DNA): TGTGCCAGCAGTCATACCCAAAGCGGGCCCAGCTCCTACGAGCAGTACTTC.

This clonotype has ten or more counts. The rearrangement links TRBV4-2 to TRBJ2-3; 11 nucleotides match TRBD2. The V gene end was trimmed by 0 bases and the J gene end by 4 bases; junction bases not matched to a gene: 0. Looked up from germline, CDR1 is LGHNA and CDR2 is YNFKEQ. There are 15 residues in the CDR3. CDR3 in amino acids: CASSQELAGADTQYF. The CDR3 nucleotides are TGTGCCAGCAGCCAAGAACTAGCGGGAGCAGATACGCAGTATTTT.

This clonotype was detected ten times or more. The V gene is TRBV5-6, the J gene TRBJ2-7; D could derive from TRBD1 or TRBD2 (6 bases each). The V gene's germline CDR1 is SGHDT and CDR2 YYEEEE. This CDR3 contains 15 residues. Deletions cut 4 bases from V and 0 bases from J, with 14 bases between. The CDR3 loop is CASSLVGGLSYEQYF. In nucleotides, the CDR3 is TGTGCCAGCAGCCTCGTTGGGGGGCTCTCCTACGAGCAGTACTTC.

This clonotype was detected ten times or more. The chain combines TRBV20-1 with TRBJ2-4, with no clear D. Germline-derived CDR1 and CDR2 are DFQATT and SNEGSKA (reference sequence). Between the trimmed V and J ends, which lost 6 bases and 2 bases, there was a span of 17 bases. The CDR3 consists of 15 residues. Written as DNA, the CDR3 is TGCAGTGCCGCTATCCCAACTGGAACCAAAAACATTCAGTACTTC. This sequence encodes CSAAIPTGTKNIQYF.

In this sample, this clonotype is medium-sized. The chain employs TRBV10-3 and TRBJ2-5; no clear D. CDR1 is ENHRY and CDR2 is SYGVKD in the germline V gene. Between the trimmed V and J ends, which lost 7 bases and 2 bases, there was a span of 11 bases. The CDR3 has 13 amino acids. Here the CDR3 reads CAINRNRQETQYF. Here the CDR3 DNA reads TGTGCCATCAATCGGAATCGGCAAGAGACCCAGTACTTC.